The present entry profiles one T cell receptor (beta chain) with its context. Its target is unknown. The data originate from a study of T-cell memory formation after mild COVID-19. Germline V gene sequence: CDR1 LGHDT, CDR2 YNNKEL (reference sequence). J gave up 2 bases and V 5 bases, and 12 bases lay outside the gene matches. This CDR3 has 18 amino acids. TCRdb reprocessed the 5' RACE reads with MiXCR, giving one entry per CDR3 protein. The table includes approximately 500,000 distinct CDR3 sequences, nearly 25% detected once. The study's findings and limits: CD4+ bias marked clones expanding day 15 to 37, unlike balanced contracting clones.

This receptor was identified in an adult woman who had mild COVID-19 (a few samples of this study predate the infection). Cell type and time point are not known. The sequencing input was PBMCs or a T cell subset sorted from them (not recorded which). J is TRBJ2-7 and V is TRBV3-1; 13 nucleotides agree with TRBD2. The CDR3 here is CASSSMTSGRTNPYEQYF. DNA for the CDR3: TGTGCCAGCAGCTCCATGACTAGCGGGAGGACCAACCCCTACGAGCAGTACTTC.